A selection of T cell receptor beta chains follows, all from one sample in a study of spatial heterogeneity in lung cancer. TCRdb re-called the 5' RACE reads through MiXCR, storing one row per CDR3 protein. The table includes some 6,100 distinct CDR3 sequences, around 12% detected once. The sample consisted of normal lung tissue next to the tumor, taken at surgery. The receptors derive from a male donor with early-stage non-small cell lung cancer. CDR3s include the opening cysteine and the closing phenylalanine or tryptophan. A D gene is named only where the DNA matches it firmly. Size is stated for part of the rows, as once, few or many counts, or as a class when the clone is expanded.

J,V,D,size,CDR3,DNA
TRBJ1-1,TRBV12-3/TRBV12-4,-,many,CASQGLLSGTEAFF,TGTGCCTCCCAAGGGCTCCTCTCGGGCACTGAAGCTTTCTTT
TRBJ2-6,TRBV28,-,many,CASKTGTSGANVLTF,TGTGCCAGCAAGACAGGGACTTCTGGGGCCAACGTCCTGACTTTC
TRBJ2-3,TRBV6-1,TRBD2,medium-sized,CASSEREGPDTQYF,TGTGCCAGCAGTGAACGGGAGGGTCCGGATACGCAGTATTTT
TRBJ2-7,TRBV7-2,TRBD2,many,CASSPKAGDYEQYF,TGTGCCAGCAGCCCCAAAGCGGGGGACTACGAGCAGTACTTC
TRBJ2-4,TRBV29-1,-,many,CSVEPGLKNIQYF,TGCAGCGTTGAGCCGGGACTGAAAAACATTCAGTACTTC
TRBJ2-3,TRBV5-1,TRBD2,many,CASSLDPGGGTDTQYF,TGCGCCAGCAGCTTGGATCCGGGAGGGGGGACAGATACGCAGTATTTT
TRBJ2-7,TRBV11-3,TRBD1,many,CASSLDPAGGGYEQYF,TGTGCCAGCAGCTTAGATCCCGCAGGGGGTGGATACGAGCAGTACTTC
TRBJ1-2,TRBV5-6,-,many,CASSPGNYGYTF,TGTGCCAGCAGCCCGGGGAACTATGGCTACACCTTC
TRBJ1-2,TRBV11-3,-,-,CASSLLWTANLRLGYTF,TGTGCCAGCAGCTTACTATGGACAGCCAACCTTCGTTTAGGCTACACCTTC
TRBJ2-2,TRBV3-1,TRBD2,many,CASSSTSGNTGELFF,TGTGCCAGCAGCTCAACTAGCGGGAACACCGGGGAGCTGTTTTTT
TRBJ2-2,TRBV5-1,TRBD2,many,CASSLGGAGALTGELFF,TGCGCCAGCAGCTTGGGTGGAGCGGGAGCTCTCACCGGGGAGCTGTTTTTT
TRBJ2-3,TRBV29-1,-,medium-sized,CSVLRDTLPSTDTQYF,TGCAGCGTCCTACGGGACACGCTACCTAGCACAGATACGCAGTATTTT
TRBJ2-5,TRBV10-1,-,many,CASSETGVGPQYF,TGCGCCAGCAGTGAGACCGGGGTAGGGCCCCAGTACTTC
TRBJ2-6,TRBV7-2,-,many,CASSRSYGANVLTF,TGTGCCAGCAGCAGATCGTATGGGGCCAACGTCCTGACTTTC
TRBJ2-2,TRBV6-6,TRBD1,medium-sized,CASRPRQGARTGELFF,TGTGCCAGCAGACCCCGACAGGGTGCTCGTACCGGGGAGCTGTTTTTT
TRBJ2-5,TRBV7-9,-,many,CASSPTGSVETQYF,TGTGCCAGCAGCCCGACAGGCTCGGTGGAGACCCAGTACTTC
TRBJ2-3,TRBV3-1,TRBD2,many,CASSSGLAGDKVDTDTQYF,TGTGCCAGCAGCTCGGGACTAGCGGGAGATAAGGTAGACACAGATACGCAGTATTTT
TRBJ2-7,TRBV2,TRBD2,many,CASSAAGGDYEQYF,TGTGCCAGCAGTGCAGCGGGAGGGGACTACGAGCAGTACTTC
TRBJ2-2,TRBV3-1,TRBD2,-,CASSRGGSRTGELFF,TGTGCCAGCAGCCGGGGAGGGTCCCGCACCGGGGAGCTGTTTTTT
TRBJ1-1,TRBV9,-,few,CASSVTSQRAEAFF,TGTGCCAGCAGCGTAACCTCTCAAAGGGCGGAAGCTTTCTTT
TRBJ2-3,TRBV10-1,-,medium-sized,CASSDQPQGATDTQYF,TGCGCCAGCAGTGATCAGCCCCAGGGAGCGACAGATACGCAGTATTTT
TRBJ2-3,TRBV29-1,TRBD2,medium-sized,CSGSRDYVFTDTQYF,TGCAGCGGCAGCCGGGACTACGTTTTCACAGATACGCAGTATTTT
TRBJ2-7,TRBV5-1,-,many,CASSLTSGDEQYF,TGCGCCAGCAGCTTGACGTCAGGGGACGAGCAGTACTTC
TRBJ2-7,TRBV3-1,-,many,CASSPSSYEQYF,TGTGCCAGCAGCCCCAGCTCCTACGAGCAGTACTTC
TRBJ2-5,TRBV20-1,-,-,CSARRRGSSKETQYF,TGCAGTGCTAGGAGGCGCGGGTCGTCCAAAGAGACCCAGTACTTC
TRBJ2-7,TRBV30,-,many,CAWSPGVSYEQYF,TGTGCCTGGAGCCCGGGAGTGTCCTACGAGCAGTACTTC
TRBJ1-1,TRBV11-3,-,many,CASSLRPMNTEAFF,TGTGCCAGCAGCCTAAGACCCATGAACACTGAAGCTTTCTTT
TRBJ2-1,TRBV6-2/TRBV6-3,TRBD2,medium-sized,CASSYLGAGENEQFF,TGTGCCAGCAGTTATCTGGGAGCGGGAGAGAATGAGCAGTTCTTC
TRBJ2-7,TRBV28,-,many,CASSLYAGARYEQYF,TGTGCCAGCAGTTTATATGCAGGGGCGAGGTACGAGCAGTACTTC
TRBJ2-4,TRBV28,-,many,CATGEMGMEDIQYF,TGTGCCACCGGAGAGATGGGGATGGAGGACATTCAGTACTTC
TRBJ1-5,TRBV2,TRBD1,medium-sized,CASRDGTGGYQPQHF,TGTGCCAGCAGGGACGGGACAGGGGGTTATCAGCCCCAGCATTTT
TRBJ1-2,TRBV20-1,TRBD1,medium-sized,CSARGQQGARHGYTF,TGCAGTGCTAGAGGGCAACAGGGGGCGCGACATGGCTACACCTTC
TRBJ2-3,TRBV29-1,TRBD1,many,CSVSASSRTGPTDTQYF,TGCAGCGTTTCTGCCTCCTCCCGGACAGGGCCCACAGATACGCAGTATTTT
TRBJ2-1,TRBV10-3,-,medium-sized,CAIKRQMGHNEQFF,TGTGCCATCAAACGACAAATGGGGCACAATGAGCAGTTCTTC
TRBJ1-1,TRBV12-3/TRBV12-4,-,medium-sized,CASSLSNTEAFF,TGTGCCAGCAGTTTAAGTAACACTGAAGCTTTCTTT
TRBJ2-5,TRBV7-9,TRBD2,-,CASSSWSGRDQETQYF,TGTGCCAGCAGCTCATGGAGCGGGAGGGATCAAGAGACCCAGTACTTC
TRBJ2-7,TRBV6-5,TRBD1,medium-sized,CASRSQGVNEQYF,TGTGCCAGCAGATCACAGGGGGTCAACGAGCAGTACTTC
TRBJ2-1,TRBV30,TRBD2,medium-sized,CAWRRTSGLSSYNEQFF,TGTGCCTGGAGAAGGACTAGCGGGCTCAGCTCCTACAATGAGCAGTTCTTC
TRBJ1-1,TRBV5-8,TRBD1,hyperexpanded,CASSNGQGSTEAFF,TGTGCCAGCAGCAATGGACAGGGTTCCACTGAAGCTTTCTTT
TRBJ2-3,TRBV6-5,-,many,CASSNNQVLGTDTQYF,TGTGCCAGCAGCAATAACCAGGTGTTAGGCACAGATACGCAGTATTTT
TRBJ2-1,TRBV6-6,TRBD2,medium-sized,CASSPPGLGNNEQFF,TGTGCCAGCAGTCCCCCCGGACTAGGAAACAATGAGCAGTTCTTC
TRBJ2-7,TRBV18,TRBD2,many,CASSLNGLAGTEQYF,TGTGCCAGCTCACTAAATGGACTAGCGGGAACCGAGCAGTACTTC
TRBJ1-2,TRBV3-1,-,medium-sized,CASSQRSLYGYTF,TGTGCCAGCAGCCAGCGCAGCTTGTATGGCTACACCTTC
TRBJ1-1,TRBV5-1,TRBD1,medium-sized,CASRPTGEFTEAFF,TGCGCCAGCAGACCGACAGGGGAATTCACTGAAGCTTTCTTT
TRBJ2-1,TRBV2,TRBD2,many,CAGASGRTNNEQFF,TGTGCCGGGGCTAGCGGGAGGACGAACAATGAGCAGTTCTTC
TRBJ1-5,TRBV18,-,medium-sized,CASSPAGHAGRGNQPQHF,TGTGCCAGCTCACCAGCGGGCCACGCGGGGCGGGGCAATCAGCCCCAGCATTTT
TRBJ1-4,TRBV3-1,TRBD1,many,CASSPLDRAEKLFF,TGTGCCAGCAGCCCCCTGGACAGGGCCGAAAAACTGTTTTTT
TRBJ1-2,TRBV20-1,-,few,CSARDFDGYTF,TGCAGTGCTAGAGATTTCGATGGCTACACCTTC
TRBJ1-4,TRBV7-9,TRBD1,many,CASSKQGGNEKLFF,TGTGCCAGCAGCAAACAGGGGGGAAATGAAAAACTGTTTTTT
TRBJ1-5,TRBV29-1,-,-,CSVTESVGNQPQHF,TGCAGCGTGACAGAATCGGTCGGCAATCAGCCCCAGCATTTT
TRBJ1-5,TRBV28,TRBD1,many,CASSAGDRGSNQPQHF,TGTGCCAGCAGTGCAGGGGACAGGGGCAGCAATCAGCCCCAGCATTTT
TRBJ2-3,TRBV27,TRBD1,many,CASSFRTGSTDTQYF,TGTGCCAGCAGTTTCAGGACAGGGAGCACAGATACGCAGTATTTT